The 13 T cell receptor beta chains given below trace back to one sample, sequenced in a study of T cells in Graves' hyperthyroidism and ophthalmopathy. Amplification yielded TCR beta CDR3 regions, with RNA transcripts as the source. An initial round of RT-PCR targeting the TCR CDR3 relied on the HTBI primer set. TCRdb analysed the multiplex PCR reads with MiXCR anew, one entry per CDR3 protein. The profile shows a few hundred thousand distinct CDR3 sequences, 35% to 50% of them singletons. Sequencing was performed on peripheral blood or thyroid tissue (not recorded which). All receptors derive from an adult woman with Graves' disease, either hyperthyroidism or ophthalmopathy (not recorded which).

This clonotype has only a few counts. J is TRBJ2-1 and V is TRBV10-3, with D perhaps TRBD1 or TRBD2 (6 bases each). This CDR3 spans 14 amino acids. Germline-derived CDR1 and CDR2 are ENHRY and SYGVKD. V was cut by 2 bases and J by 6 bases, with 11 bases left in between. The CDR3 reads CAISEGGRVNEQFF. CDR3 nucleotides: TGTGCCATCAGTGAGGGGGGGCGCGTCAATGAGCAGTTCTTC.

Notes on this clonotype: A read error is possible here, since a much larger clone lies one base away. The rearrangement joins TRBV10-3 to TRBJ2-7, with a tentative D call TRBD2 (5 bases). V lost 0 bases and J lost 4, with 7 bases in between. Germline values: CDR1 ENHRY, CDR2 SYGVKD. This CDR3 region has 13 residues. The CDR3 nucleotides read TGTGCCATCAGTGAGTCCAGGAGGTACGAGCAGTACTTC. Encoded protein: CAISESRRYEQYF.

The gene calls are TRBV19 and TRBJ1-1; no clear D. There are 13 residues in the CDR3. Trimming took off 6 bases at V and 6 bases at J, with 14 bases between the two ends. Germline loops: CDR1 LNHDA, CDR2 SQIVND (reference sequence). The CDR3 region is CASRGYTPAEAFF. In DNA, the CDR3 is TGTGCCAGTAGAGGATATACGCCCGCTGAAGCTTTCTTT.

This clonotype was counted at least ten times. V gene TRBV20-1 combines with J gene TRBJ1-5, with a tentative D call TRBD1 (6 bases). Trimming shortened V by 1 base and J by 2 bases, and 9 bases separated the two germline ends. Germline-derived CDR1 and CDR2 are DFQATT and SNEGSKA (reference sequence). The CDR3 runs to 14 residues. Here the CDR3 DNA reads TGCAGTGCTAGAGGGGGGGCGGGCAATCAGCCCCAGCATTTT. It specifies CSARGGAGNQPQHF.

This clonotype has only a few counts. V gene TRBV25-1 combines with J gene TRBJ1-1, with D unresolved. Between the trimmed V and J ends, which lost 6 bases and 1 base, there was a span of 6 bases. The CDR3 has 12 residues. The V gene's germline CDR1 is MGHDK and CDR2 SYGVNS. This CDR3 reads CASRDPNTEAFF. The CDR3 DNA sequence: TGTGCCAGCAGGGACCCGAACACTGAAGCTTTCTTT.

This clonotype was counted once. The chain employs TRBV20-1 and TRBJ1-5, with D unclear. CDR3 length: 14 residues. The germline gives CDR1 DFQATT, CDR2 SNEGSKA (reference sequence). Between the trimmed V and J ends, which lost 0 bases and 3 bases, there was a span of 9 bases. CDR3 sequence reads: CSARDRRNNQPQHF. In DNA form, the CDR3 reads TGCAGTGCTAGAGATAGACGGAACAATCAGCCCCAGCATTTT.

This clonotype was observed a few times. The chain combines TRBV14 with TRBJ2-7; TRBD2 agrees at 7 bases. The V segment lost 7 bases and the J segment 1 base; nucleotides outside the gene matches: 7. The CDR3 is 14 amino acids. Germline V gene sequence: CDR1 SGHDN, CDR2 FVKESK. This CDR3 reads CASTFGGSSYEQYF. The CDR3 DNA follows: TGTGCCAGCACCTTCGGGGGGTCGTCCTACGAGCAGTACTTC.

This clonotype has at least ten counts. CDR3 amino acids: CSARTTTGTGTEAFF. The CDR3 nucleotides are TGCAGTGCTAGAACGACAACGGGTACGGGCACTGAAGCTTTCTTT. J is TRBJ1-1 and V is TRBV20-1; D unresolved. Per the germline V gene, CDR1 is DFQATT and CDR2 is SNEGSKA (reference sequence). The CDR3 runs to 15 residues. V was pared by 2 bases and J by 4 bases, with 17 bases between.

Worth noting for this clonotype: The junction differs from germline at one of its ends, possibly a read error. This sequence joins TRBV25-1 and TRBJ1-6, with TRBD1 matching 10 bases. The CDR3 length is 17 residues. CDR1 and CDR2 (germline): MGHDK, SYGVNS. CDR3 in amino acids: CACSAASDRGINSPLHF. CDR3 coding DNA: TGTGCCTGCAGTGCTGCATCGGACAGGGGGATCAATTCACCCCTCCACTTT.

The sample holds many counts of this clonotype. The genes are TRBV20-1 and TRBJ2-2; weak D call: TRBD2 (5 bases). V was shortened by 1 base and J by 7 bases, with 16 bases between the two germline ends. The CDR3 is made up of 15 amino acids. Germline-derived CDR1 and CDR2 are DFQATT and SNEGSKA (reference sequence). CDR3: CSARVTSGWNGELFF. In nucleotides, the CDR3 is TGCAGTGCTAGAGTGACATCGGGGTGGAACGGGGAGCTGTTTTTT.

CDR3 in amino acids: CASSQTSSGASYEQYF. Here the CDR3 DNA reads TGTGCCAGCAGTCAAACATCTAGCGGGGCCTCCTACGAGCAGTACTTC. This chain links TRBV6-6 with TRBJ2-7; 9 bases map to TRBD2. The V gene's germline CDR1 is MNHNY and CDR2 SVGAGI (reference sequence). The trim removed 5 bases at V and 0 bases at J, leaving 8 bases unmatched. The CDR3 sequence is 16 residues long.

In this sample, this clonotype turned up many times. The chain uses TRBV7-8 and TRBJ2-5; unclear D gene. This CDR3 contains 16 residues. The V gene's germline CDR1 is SGHVS and CDR2 FQNEAQ. V lost 5 bases and J lost 5, with 21 bases in between. The chain's CDR3 is CASSPALKYAGETQYF. As DNA, the CDR3 is TGTGCCAGCAGCCCGGCGTTAAAGTACGCTGGGGAGACCCAGTACTTC.

In this sample, this clonotype turned up many times. Here the CDR3 DNA reads TGTGCCAGCACTTCTGGGGTTCTTGGCTACACCTTC. It specifies CASTSGVLGYTF. The chain carries TRBV12-3 or TRBV12-4 and TRBJ1-2; no firm D call. V was cut by 7 bases and J by 7 bases, with 13 bases left in between. This CDR3 spans 12 amino acids.